The present TCR beta chain was sequenced within a study of T-cell memory formation after mild COVID-19. One entry per CDR3 protein results from TCRdb running MiXCR on the 5' RACE reads. The table includes about 560,000 distinct CDR3 sequences, about 20% detected once. This CDR3 contains 14 residues. V gave up 7 bases and J gave up 5 bases; unmatched junction bases: 11. The receptor was derived from an adult woman who had mild COVID-19 (a few samples of this study predate the infection). Cell type and time point are not known. V gene TRBV12-3 or TRBV12-4 combines with J gene TRBJ2-7; 7 bases map to TRBD2. The sequenced sample was PBMCs or a T cell subset sorted from them (not recorded which). In DNA form, the CDR3 reads TGTGCCAGCACCTTAGGACTAGTAGAGAACGAGCAGTACTTC. It translates to CASTLGLVENEQYF.